The 26 T cell receptor beta chains below were found in one sample sequenced in a study of monozygotic twins with inflammatory bowel disease. TCRdb reprocessed the 5' RACE reads and reports one entry per CDR3 protein, with no DNA. Recorded for this sample: 150,000 or so distinct CDR3 sequences. The material sequenced was blood. Every receptor here comes from a human donor with ulcerative colitis or Crohn's disease, or a healthy co-twin of an affected twin (not recorded which).

The chain's CDR3 is CASSHPSDTQYF. J is TRBJ2-3 and V is TRBV7-9. CDR1 is SEHNR, CDR2 FQNEAQ, per germline (reference sequence). The CDR3 contains 12 residues.

V gene TRBV11-2 combines with J gene TRBJ1-6. Germline values: CDR1 SGHAT, CDR2 FQNNGV. This CDR3 is built from 14 residues. CDR3: CASSLASHNSPLHF.

The chain employs TRBV6-5 and TRBJ2-1; checking the TCRdb D call of TRBD2 is not possible without DNA. Germline values: CDR1 MNHEY, CDR2 SVGAGI. The CDR3 is 18 amino acids. The CDR3 protein is CASSYPRLAGGHLNEQFF.

The gene calls are TRBV19 and TRBJ2-3; checking the TCRdb D call of TRBD1 is not possible without DNA. CDR3 length equals 16 residues. From germline, CDR1 is LNHDA and CDR2 SQIVND (reference sequence). CDR3 in amino acids: CASRRRRQGATDTQYF.

The rearrangement uses TRBV7-3 and TRBJ2-7; there is no DNA to check the TCRdb D call of TRBD2. The length of the CDR3 is 15 residues. Per germline, CDR1 SGHTA and CDR2 FQGTGA. This chain's CDR3 is CASSLTVTRENEQYF.

The chain couples TRBV20-1 to TRBJ1-2; the D gene TCRdb calls, TRBD1, cannot be checked with no DNA. Germline assignment: CDR1 DFQATT and CDR2 SNEGSKA (reference sequence). There are 13 residues in the CDR3. This chain's CDR3 is CSARAGTAYGYTF.

The V call is TRBV20-1, the J call TRBJ1-5. Germline CDR1 reads DFQATT; CDR2 reads SNEGSKA (reference sequence). The CDR3 is 11 amino acids. The CDR3 region is CSAKGPRPQHF.

The genes are TRBV12-3 or TRBV12-4 and TRBJ2-5; TCRdb's D call, TRBD1, is unchecked because there is no DNA. CDR3 length equals 15 residues. The CDR3 reads CASSSPRGERWAQYF.

The chain couples TRBV5-5 to TRBJ2-1; the D gene TCRdb calls, TRBD2, cannot be checked with no DNA. This CDR3 has 16 amino acids. In germline, CDR1 is SGHKS, CDR2 YYEKEE (reference sequence). The CDR3 is CASSLASLAGGNEQFF. Complete variable domain (other parts from reference TRBV5-5 and TRBJ2-1): DAGVTQSPTHLIKTRGQQVTLRCSPISGHKSVSWYQQVLGQGPQFIFQYYEKEERGRGNFPDRFSARQFPNYSSELNVNALLLGDSALYLCASSLASLAGGNEQFFGPGTRLTVL.

The chain combines TRBV4-3 with TRBJ1-2. CDR1 is LGHNA and CDR2 is YSLEER in the germline V gene. The CDR3 extends over 13 amino acids. The CDR3 protein is CASGFGDSYGYTF.

The chain carries TRBV20-1 and TRBJ2-1; there is no DNA to check the TCRdb D call of TRBD2. Looked up from germline, CDR1 is DFQATT and CDR2 is SNEGSKA (reference sequence). The CDR3 totals 16 residues. CDR3 region: CSAREAGLKIYNEQFF.

The chain has TRBV18 and TRBJ2-7; TCRdb's D call, TRBD1, is unchecked because there is no DNA. Germline CDR1 and CDR2: KGHSH and LQKENI. The CDR3 runs 15 residues. The chain's CDR3 is CASSPGTAPTYEQYF. Supplemented by reference TRBV18 and TRBJ2-7, the full variable domain reads NAGVMQNPRHLVRRRGQEARLRCSPMKGHSHVYWYRQLPEEGLKFMVYLQKENIIDESGMPKERFSAEFPKEGPSILRIQQVVRGDSAAYFCASSPGTAPTYEQYFGPGTRLTVT.

The J gene is TRBJ2-3, the V gene TRBV12-3 or TRBV12-4; TCRdb lists TRBD2, though no DNA is available to test this call. The CDR3 is made up of 14 amino acids. The CDR3 reads CASSSRGFTDTQYF.

V gene TRBV5-4 combines with J gene TRBJ2-5; TCRdb proposes TRBD2, but this gene call is untestable without DNA. There are 16 residues in the CDR3. CDR1 and CDR2 from the germline V gene are SGHNT and YYREEE (reference sequence). CDR3 sequence reads: CASSLEPGLRRETQYF.

This chain uses TRBV7-9 with TRBJ1-3. CDR3 length equals 13 residues. Germline V lookup: CDR1 SEHNR, CDR2 FQNEAQ (reference sequence). This chain's CDR3 is CASSLDLGNTIYF.

The chain is built from TRBV5-1 and TRBJ2-7; TCRdb selects TRBD2, and the lack of DNA leaves this call unchecked. Germline CDR1 reads SGHRS; CDR2 reads YFSETQ. CDR3 length: 16 amino acids. This CDR3 reads CASSLVGLAGEDEQYF.

The gene calls are TRBV24-1 and TRBJ2-5; TCRdb outputs TRBD2, but without DNA this stays unchecked. The CDR3 has 15 residues. The germline V gene has CDR1 KGHDR and CDR2 SFDVKD. CDR3 sequence: CATSVATGYQETQYF.

The rearrangement links TRBV6-6 to TRBJ1-1; TCRdb's D call of TRBD1 is untestable without DNA. The CDR3 is made up of 13 amino acids. Germline CDR1 reads MNHNY; CDR2 reads SVGAGI (reference sequence). The CDR3 region is CASRRGGQTEAFF.

The chain's CDR3 is CASSVDGYSNQPQHF. V is TRBV9 and J is TRBJ1-5. The germline V gene encodes CDR1 SGDLS and CDR2 YYNGEE. The CDR3 runs to 15 residues.

The V gene is TRBV5-1, the J gene TRBJ1-6; TCRdb names TRBD1, which stays unverified in the absence of DNA. CDR1 and CDR2 (germline): SGHRS, YFSETQ. The CDR3 runs to 15 residues. CDR3 protein: CASKIRQGSDSPLHF.

The V call is TRBV2, the J call TRBJ1-3. CDR3 length equals 14 residues. CDR1 is SNHLY, CDR2 FYNNEI, per germline. This chain's CDR3 is CASSAVGLGNTIYF.

J is TRBJ2-3 and V is TRBV25-1; the TCRdb D gene call, TRBD2, has no DNA to confirm it. The germline gives CDR1 MGHDK, CDR2 SYGVNS. The CDR3 covers 16 residues. The CDR3 is CASRSPLAGVGDTQYF.

V usage is TRBV6-1 and J usage is TRBJ1-3; the D call of TRBD1 rests on TCRdb alone, since no DNA is present to check it. The germline gives CDR1 MNHNS, CDR2 SASEGT. CDR3 length: 14 residues. CDR3 sequence: CASTPGPNGNTIYF.

The chain carries TRBV12-3 or TRBV12-4 and TRBJ2-1; TCRdb indicates TRBD1, and absent DNA this call remains unverified. The CDR3 totals 14 residues. CDR3 in amino acids: CASSRGQGINEQFF.

This chain's CDR3 is CASSQIRGGNTEAFF. The rearrangement joins TRBV16 to TRBJ1-1. CDR1 KGHSY and CDR2 FQNENV come from the germline V gene. This CDR3 contains 15 residues.

The V and J genes are TRBV10-3 and TRBJ2-5; the TRBD1 assignment by TCRdb is unverifiable without DNA. The germline V gene encodes CDR1 ENHRY and CDR2 SYGVKD. CDR3 length: 13 amino acids. This chain's CDR3 is CATAPPSQETQYF.